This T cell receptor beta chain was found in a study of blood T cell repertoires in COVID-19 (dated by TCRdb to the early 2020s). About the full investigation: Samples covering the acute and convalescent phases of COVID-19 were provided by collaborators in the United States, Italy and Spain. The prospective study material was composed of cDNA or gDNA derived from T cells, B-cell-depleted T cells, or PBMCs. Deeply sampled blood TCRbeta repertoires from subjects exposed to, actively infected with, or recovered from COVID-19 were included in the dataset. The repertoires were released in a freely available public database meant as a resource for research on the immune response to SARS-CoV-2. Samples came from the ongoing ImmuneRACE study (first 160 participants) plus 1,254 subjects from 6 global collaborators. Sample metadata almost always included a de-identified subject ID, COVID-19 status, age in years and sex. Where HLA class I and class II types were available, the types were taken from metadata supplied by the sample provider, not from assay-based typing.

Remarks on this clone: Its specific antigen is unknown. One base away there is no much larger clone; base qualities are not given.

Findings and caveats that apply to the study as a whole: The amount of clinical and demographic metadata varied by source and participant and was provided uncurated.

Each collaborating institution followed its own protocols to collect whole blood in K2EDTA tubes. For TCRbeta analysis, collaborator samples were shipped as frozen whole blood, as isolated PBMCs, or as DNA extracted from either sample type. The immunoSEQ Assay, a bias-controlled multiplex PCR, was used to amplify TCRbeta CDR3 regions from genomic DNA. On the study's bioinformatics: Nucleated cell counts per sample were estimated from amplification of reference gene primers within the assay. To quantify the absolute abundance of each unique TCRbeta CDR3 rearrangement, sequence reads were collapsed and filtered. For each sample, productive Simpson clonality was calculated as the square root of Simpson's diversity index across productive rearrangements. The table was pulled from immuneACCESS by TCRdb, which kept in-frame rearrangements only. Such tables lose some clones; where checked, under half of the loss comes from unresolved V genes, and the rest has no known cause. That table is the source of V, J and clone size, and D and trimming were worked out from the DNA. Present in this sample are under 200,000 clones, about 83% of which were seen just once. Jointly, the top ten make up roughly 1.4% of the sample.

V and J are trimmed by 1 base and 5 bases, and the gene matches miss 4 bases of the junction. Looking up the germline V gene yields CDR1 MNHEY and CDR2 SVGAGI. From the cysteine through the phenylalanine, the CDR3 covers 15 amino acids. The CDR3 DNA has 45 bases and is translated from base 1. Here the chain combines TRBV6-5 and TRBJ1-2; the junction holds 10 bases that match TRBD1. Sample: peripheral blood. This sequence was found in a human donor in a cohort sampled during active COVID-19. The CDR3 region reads CASSYLPGQGYGYTF. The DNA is TGTGCCAGCAGTTACTTACCGGGACAGGGGTATGGCTACACCTTC.